This TCR beta chain comes out of a study of T cells in Graves' hyperthyroidism and ophthalmopathy. This clonotype was observed a handful of times. Researchers amplified the TCR beta CDR3 regions from RNA transcripts. Initially, a first-round RT-PCR of the TCR CDR3 employed the HTBI primer set. In TCRdb, the multiplex PCR reads were re-called with MiXCR into one record per CDR3 protein. The sample holds hundreds of thousands of distinct CDR3 sequences; 15% to 18% are singletons and the top ten take roughly an eighth. V dropped 4 bases and J dropped 2 bases, with 16 bases sitting between them. Germline CDR1 is SGHRS and CDR2 is YFSETQ. The CDR3 length is 16 residues.

The rearrangement joins TRBV5-1 to TRBJ1-3; TRBD1 is a possible D gene (6 bases). Source material: blood. The clonotype originates from a woman under 30 with Graves' hyperthyroidism. CDR3 loop: CASSTGTGHPGNTIYF. The CDR3 region has the DNA TGCGCCAGCAGCACGGGAACAGGGCACCCTGGAAACACCATATATTTT.